Each of the 27 T cell receptor beta chains below was sequenced from the same sample in a study of blood T cell repertoires in COVID-19. Some clones are missing from TCRdb's copy, which holds only in-frame ones; the method was immunoSEQ multiplex PCR. The sample has about 46,000 clones, approximately 90% seen once. Sequencing was performed on peripheral blood. The source of these receptors is a man aged 45-60 years with active COVID-19.

The gene calls are TRBV6-6 and TRBJ1-4, with D possibly matching TRBD1 (6 bases). This CDR3 contains 15 residues. From germline, CDR1 is MNHNY and CDR2 SVGAGI (reference sequence). Trimming removed 6 bases at V and 7 bases at J, with 18 bases between. The CDR3 is CASSTPASRGEKLFF. In nucleotides, the CDR3 is TGTGCCAGCAGCACCCCAGCCTCCAGGGGTGAAAAACTGTTTTTT.

The gene calls are TRBV28 and TRBJ2-7, with 8 positions matching TRBD2. The ends lost 6 bases at V and 2 bases at J; junction bases unmatched: 6. Germline CDR1 reads MDHEN; CDR2 reads SYDVKM. The CDR3 length is 14 residues. The DNA for the CDR3 is TGTGCCAGCAGCTCTAGCGGGCCTCCCTACGAGCAGTACTTC. Translation gives CASSSSGPPYEQYF.

The rearrangement joins TRBV3-1 (or the pseudogene TRBV3-2) to TRBJ2-2, with TRBD2 matching 8 bases. Germline trimming cut 4 bases from V and 4 bases from J; bases unmatched to any gene: 8. Germline CDR1 reads LGHDT; CDR2 reads YNNKEL (reference sequence). CDR3 size: 16 residues. CDR3 sequence reads: CASSPSGLVVTGELFF. In DNA form, the CDR3 reads TGTGCCAGCAGCCCCTCGGGACTAGTTGTCACCGGGGAGCTGTTTTTT.

The chain has TRBV7-2 and TRBJ2-1; TRBD2 might be the D (6 bases). V dropped 5 bases and J dropped 9 bases, with 20 bases sitting between them. CDR1 and CDR2 from the germline V gene are SGHTA and FQGNSA. The CDR3 is 15 amino acids. The CDR3 reads CASSENSLMGGEQFF. The CDR3 DNA reads TGTGCCAGCAGCGAAAATAGCCTCATGGGAGGTGAGCAGTTCTTC.

The table lists this clone with a few counts. V and J are TRBV7-3 and TRBJ2-3, with 8 bases matching TRBD2. There are 15 residues in the CDR3. Germline V lookup: CDR1 SGHTA, CDR2 FQGTGA. The J segment lost 6 bases and the V segment lost 2 bases, leaving 7 bases of the junction unmatched. CDR3 in amino acids: CASSLRGGSRDTQYF. CDR3 nucleotides: TGTGCCAGCAGCTTACGCGGGGGGTCCAGGGATACGCAGTATTTT.

The V gene is TRBV19, the J gene TRBJ1-5, with 10 bases matching TRBD1. Germline lookup yields CDR1 LNHDA and CDR2 SQIVND (reference sequence). The V and J ends lost 5 bases and 4 bases, in that order; junction bases with no gene match: 11. The CDR3 is 17 amino acids. The CDR3 loop is CASSVRDRGRRNQPQHF. The CDR3 DNA follows: TGTGCCAGTAGTGTTAGAGACAGGGGGCGCAGGAATCAGCCCCAGCATTTT.

Sample share makes this clone medium-sized. An end of the junction does not agree with germline; a read error may underlie this. Other DNA sequences in this sample translate to the same CDR3. The rearrangement links TRBV5-1 to TRBJ1-2; TRBD1 is a possible D gene (5 bases). CDR1 is SGHRS, CDR2 YFSETQ, per germline. The CDR3 extends over 13 amino acids. CDR3 residues: CARRAGGGYGYTF. The CDR3, as DNA: TGCGCCCGCAGGGCTGGGGGGGGCTATGGCTACACCTTC.

This clone is termed medium-sized (0.01 to 0.1%). The chain combines TRBV19 with TRBJ1-1; possible D gene TRBD1, 6 bases. V shed 3 bases and J shed 6 bases, with 14 bases lying between them. The CDR3 is 14 amino acids. Per germline, CDR1 LNHDA and CDR2 SQIVND (reference sequence). The CDR3 region has the DNA TGTGCCAGTAGTATTCAGTACAGGGATCCTGAAGCTTTCTTT. This sequence encodes CASSIQYRDPEAFF.

The chain employs TRBV19 and TRBJ2-1, with 7 positions matching TRBD2. V lost 8 bases and J lost 3; bases outside the gene matches: 4. The CDR3 totals 13 residues. Germline-derived CDR1 and CDR2 are LNHDA and SQIVND (reference sequence). CDR3: CASGLEGYNEQFF. CDR3 coding DNA: TGTGCCAGTGGACTAGAGGGCTACAATGAGCAGTTCTTC. Complete variable domain (other parts from reference TRBV19 and TRBJ2-1): DGGITQSPKYLFRKEGQNVTLSCEQNLNHDAMYWYRQDPGQGLRLIYYSQIVNDFQKGDIAEGYSVSREKKESFPLTVTSAQKNPTAFYLCASGLEGYNEQFFGPGTRLTVL.

The chain joins TRBV19 to TRBJ1-4; D ambiguous. The germline CDR1 and CDR2 sequences are LNHDA and SQIVND (reference sequence). V lost 0 bases, J lost 10 bases, and 6 bases lay in between. The CDR3 totals 12 residues. In DNA, the CDR3 is TGTGCCAGTAGTATAGATCTAGGAAAACTGTTTTTT. Its protein is CASSIDLGKLFF.

The chain has TRBV6-2 or TRBV6-3 and TRBJ1-1, with TRBD1 matching over 7 bases. With 6 bases clipped from V and 0 bases from J, the junction kept 16 bases outside the gene matches. Germline V gene sequence: CDR1 MNHEY, CDR2 SVGEGT. The CDR3 extends over 18 amino acids. The DNA of the CDR3 is TGTGCCAGCAGCGCCTGGTTGGACAGGCGACGGATGAACACTGAAGCTTTCTTT. This encodes CASSAWLDRRRMNTEAFF.

This chain connects TRBV28 to TRBJ2-1, with 8 bases matching TRBD2. J gave up 0 bases and V 2 bases, and 3 bases lay outside the gene matches. The CDR3 extends over 16 amino acids. The V gene's germline CDR1 is MDHEN and CDR2 SYDVKM. The CDR3 here is CASSLRAGGSYNEQFF. CDR3 DNA: TGTGCCAGCAGTTTAAGGGCGGGAGGCTCCTACAATGAGCAGTTCTTC.

The J gene is TRBJ2-4, the V gene TRBV7-9, with TRBD1 matching 9 bases. CDR1 SEHNR and CDR2 FQNEAQ come from the germline V gene (reference sequence). With V trimmed by 1 base and J by 6 bases, 7 bases remained unmatched. The CDR3 sequence is 16 residues long. The CDR3 bases are TGTGCCAGCAGCTTAGACGGGACAGGGTTTGCAAACATTCAGTACTTC. This codes for CASSLDGTGFANIQYF.

The V gene is TRBV6-6, the J gene TRBJ2-2; 9 bases are a match to TRBD2. CDR1 MNHNY and CDR2 SVGAGI come from the germline V gene (reference sequence). The V segment lost 6 bases and the J segment 2 bases; nucleotides outside the gene matches: 1. CDR3 length equals 14 residues. The DNA for the CDR3 is TGTGCCAGCAGGCGGGGGGGTAACACCGGGGAGCTGTTTTTT. Translation: CASRRGGNTGELFF.

The CDR3 coding sequence is TGCGCCAGCAGCCTTCGACAGGGGGCAGAAACCGGGGAGCTGTTTTTT. Protein: CASSLRQGAETGELFF. The chain carries TRBV4-1 and TRBJ2-2; 10 positions agree with TRBD1. The CDR3 is 16 amino acids. Germline lookup yields CDR1 MGHRA and CDR2 YSYEKL. V lost 4 bases and J lost 5; bases outside the gene matches: 7.

This sequence joins TRBV11-1 and TRBJ2-5; D is unresolved. Deletions cut 5 bases from V and 1 base from J, with 5 bases between. The CDR3 loop spans 12 amino acids. The V gene's germline CDR1 is SGHAT and CDR2 FQDESV (reference sequence). The CDR3 loop reads CASSPSQETQYF. The DNA for the CDR3 is TGTGCCAGCAGCCCATCCCAAGAGACCCAGTACTTC.

The V and J genes are TRBV7-9 and TRBJ2-1; TRBD1 agrees at 10 bases. Germline trimming cut 5 bases from V and 6 bases from J; bases unmatched to any gene: 16. The length of the CDR3 is 18 residues. Germline V gives CDR1 SEHNR, CDR2 FQNEAQ (reference sequence). CDR3 amino acids: CASSHPWTGGTWGNEQFF. CDR3 DNA sequence: TGTGCCAGCAGCCACCCGTGGACAGGGGGGACTTGGGGCAATGAGCAGTTCTTC. The full variable domain, rest sourced from reference TRBV7-9 and TRBJ2-1, is DTGVSQNPRHKITKRGQNVTFRCDPISEHNRLYWYRQTLGQGPEFLTYFQNEAQLEKSRLLSDRFSAERPKGSFSTLEIQRTEQGDSAMYLCASSHPWTGGTWGNEQFFGPGTRLTVL.

The chain employs TRBV9 and TRBJ1-6; the match to TRBD1 covers 9 bases. The CDR3 is made up of 16 amino acids. From germline, CDR1 is SGDLS and CDR2 YYNGEE. Trimming removed 3 bases from V and 10 bases from J; junction bases left unmatched: 11. This chain's CDR3 is CASSGLDRGYGSPLHF. The CDR3 region has the DNA TGTGCCAGCAGCGGGTTGGACAGGGGATATGGATCACCCCTCCACTTT.

The chain recombines TRBV29-1 with TRBJ1-2; 9 bases agree with TRBD1. The CDR3 totals 13 residues. Germline V gene sequence: CDR1 SQVTM, CDR2 ANQGSEA. Unmatched junction bases numbered 11, after V lost 7 bases and J lost 8 bases. The CDR3 DNA reads as TGCAGCGCCTCCACAGGGGGCGCCAGCGGCTACACCTTC. Translating it yields CSASTGGASGYTF.

J is TRBJ2-1 and V is TRBV5-1; D remains unclear. Trimming left V 0 bases short and J 0 bases short, with 7 bases between. The CDR3 covers 15 residues. Per the germline V gene, CDR1 is SGHRS and CDR2 is YFSETQ. The CDR3: CASSLVQNSYNEQFF. The CDR3 nucleotides read TGCGCCAGCAGCTTGGTACAGAACTCCTACAATGAGCAGTTCTTC.

This clone was recorded a few times. The V gene is TRBV7-9, the J gene TRBJ2-5; D not certain. V lost 7 bases to trimming and J lost 5 bases, with 23 bases between them. The CDR3 spans 16 residues. The germline gives CDR1 SEHNR, CDR2 FQNEAQ (reference sequence). In DNA, the CDR3 is TGTGCCAGCATCACAGCCGCGACTCCTGGCCAGGAGACCCAGTACTTC. Amino acids: CASITAATPGQETQYF.

V usage is TRBV3-1 (or the pseudogene TRBV3-2) and J usage is TRBJ2-5, with 7 bases that match TRBD2. In germline, CDR1 is LGHDT, CDR2 YNNKEL (reference sequence). After removal of 4 bases from V and 5 bases from J, the junction contained 10 bases not matched to a gene. There are 15 residues in the CDR3. The CDR3 region has the DNA TGTGCCAGCAGCCTTTGGGAGGGTGTAAGGGAGACCCAGTACTTC. The encoded protein is CASSLWEGVRETQYF.

The rearrangement uses TRBV5-1 and TRBJ1-4, with a tentative D call TRBD1 (5 bases). The germline CDR1 and CDR2 sequences are SGHRS and YFSETQ. Trimming took 0 bases from V and 3 from J, leaving 15 bases between them. The CDR3 consists of 17 residues. The CDR3 coding sequence is TGCGCCAGCAGCTTGGACATGGGGCGCTTATCTAATGAAAAACTGTTTTTT. Encoded protein: CASSLDMGRLSNEKLFF.

This clone has only one observation. This rearrangement joins TRBV18 to TRBJ2-6, with 7 nucleotides matching TRBD1. Looked up from germline, CDR1 is KGHSH and CDR2 is LQKENI. This CDR3 is built from 17 residues. The V gene end was trimmed by 3 bases and the J gene end by 4 bases; junction bases not matched to a gene: 9. CDR3 in DNA: TGTGCCAGCTCACCCTACCTCACAGGGGAAGGGGCCAACGTCCTGACTTTC. It specifies CASSPYLTGEGANVLTF.

The J gene is TRBJ2-7, the V gene TRBV5-6, with 7 bases lining up with TRBD2. The length of the CDR3 is 14 residues. Germline V gene lookup returns CDR1 SGHDT and CDR2 YYEEEE. The junction had 7 bases not matched to a gene; V was cut back by 4 bases and J by 3 bases. In DNA, the CDR3 is TGTGCCAGCAGCCATGGGCAGCGGGGCTACGAGCAGTACTTC. It translates to CASSHGQRGYEQYF. Combining the CDR3 with reference TRBV5-6 and TRBJ2-7 gives the whole variable domain DAGVTQSPTHLIKTRGQQVTLRCSPKSGHDTVSWYQQALGQGPQFIFQYYEEEERQRGNFPDRFSGHQFPNYSSELNVNALLLGDSALYLCASSHGQRGYEQYFGPGTRLTVT.

The gene calls are TRBV19 and TRBJ1-3; TRBD1 aligns across 10 bases. The CDR3 extends over 17 amino acids. Trimming at V came to 6 bases and at J to 2 bases, leaving 10 bases not matched to a gene. Per germline, CDR1 LNHDA and CDR2 SQIVND (reference sequence). CDR3 nucleotides: TGTGCCAGTAGGACTTATCGCGACAGGGGGCCTGGAAACACCATATATTTT. This sequence encodes CASRTYRDRGPGNTIYF. Supplemented by reference TRBV19 and TRBJ1-3, the full variable domain reads DGGITQSPKYLFRKEGQNVTLSCEQNLNHDAMYWYRQDPGQGLRLIYYSQIVNDFQKGDIAEGYSVSREKKESFPLTVTSAQKNPTAFYLCASRTYRDRGPGNTIYFGEGSWLTVV.

The chain recombines TRBV7-3 with TRBJ2-2; the D is unclear. Germline CDR1 is SGHTA and CDR2 is FQGTGA. This CDR3 has 15 amino acids. V lost 4 bases and J lost 6, with 15 bases in between. CDR3: CASSSAPRPSGELFF. The DNA of the CDR3 is TGTGCCAGCAGCTCCGCTCCTAGACCGTCCGGGGAGCTGTTTTTT.